The source of this T cell receptor beta chain is a study of T cells in Graves' hyperthyroidism and ophthalmopathy. Findings and limits, study-wide: A 13 V-J signature model discriminated ophthalmopathy versus stable hyperthyroidism.

This CDR3 has 14 residues. V was pared by 8 bases and J by 7 bases, with 10 bases of the junction left unmatched. Germline V lookup: CDR1 SNHLY, CDR2 FYNNEI. The CDR3 regions of TCR beta were amplified from RNA transcripts. The study used the HTBI primer set for a first-round RT-PCR of the TCR CDR3. Using its own MiXCR run on the multiplex PCR reads, TCRdb lists one record per CDR3 protein. The data contain approximately 600,000 distinct CDR3 sequences, 14% to 15% of them singletons. In this sample, this clonotype turned up many times. Its antigen is not identified. The origin of this receptor is a woman aged 35 to 49 with Graves' ophthalmopathy. The specimen was blood. V and J are TRBV2 and TRBJ2-1; 8 nucleotides agree with TRBD2. The CDR3 coding sequence is TGTGCCAGCCGGGGGGGCAGGGAATGGAATGAGCAGTTCTTC. Translated, it gives CASRGGREWNEQFF.